The 32 T cell receptor beta chains in this list originate from one sample, sequenced in a study of memory CD4+ T cells and cytomegalovirus serostatus. Single viable CD3+CD4+CD8-CD45RO+ cells were sorted as the memory CD4+ T cells. Profiling relied on immunoSEQ multiplex PCR, and the TCRdb table lists in-frame clones only, not all of them. The sample consists of approximately 26,000 clones, approximately 72% of them appearing once. Material for sequencing was memory CD4+ T cells from blood. The receptor set was obtained from an adult in good health and CMV-seronegative.

In DNA form, the CDR3 reads TGTGCCAGCAGCGTCTCGACAGGGCACACCGGGGAGCTGTTTTTT. Residues: CASSVSTGHTGELFF. V usage is TRBV9 and J usage is TRBJ2-2; 7 positions agree with TRBD1. CDR3 length: 15 amino acids. V gave up 2 bases and J gave up 3 bases; unmatched junction bases: 4. CDR1 is SGDLS, CDR2 YYNGEE, per germline.

J is TRBJ2-3 and V is TRBV5-4; a possible D gene is TRBD2 (7 bases). With 5 bases removed from V and 0 bases from J, the gap between germline ends came to 25 bases. Germline lookup yields CDR1 SGHNT and CDR2 YYREEE (reference sequence). This CDR3 spans 19 amino acids. CDR3 sequence: CASSSGGPFTSYSTDTQYF. CDR3 sequence (DNA): TGTGCCAGCAGTTCCGGGGGGCCGTTTACGTCTTATAGCACAGATACGCAGTATTTT.

The chain has TRBV18 and TRBJ1-5, with 7 bases identical to TRBD1. This CDR3 has 15 amino acids. Germline V CDR1 and CDR2: KGHSH, LQKENI. V was pared by 3 bases and J by 6 bases, with 8 bases of the junction left unmatched. This chain's CDR3 is CASSPTGAGGQPQHF. The DNA for the CDR3 is TGTGCCAGCTCACCCACAGGGGCCGGAGGTCAGCCCCAGCATTTT.

The chain links TRBV7-2 to TRBJ1-1, with 7 bases fitting TRBD1. Trimming at V came to 1 base and at J to 0 bases, leaving 5 bases not matched to a gene. The germline V gene has CDR1 SGHTA and CDR2 FQGNSA. The CDR3 contains 16 residues. The CDR3 nucleotides read TGTGCCAGCAGCTTAGGGAGACAGGGCGTGAACACTGAAGCTTTCTTT. Translated: CASSLGRQGVNTEAFF.

This clone was seen a few times. The chain is built from TRBV10-3 and TRBJ1-2, with 12 bases fitting TRBD1. CDR1 and CDR2 from the germline V gene are ENHRY and SYGVKD. This CDR3 comprises 14 residues. The ends lost 6 bases at V and 4 bases at J; junction bases unmatched: 3. Here the CDR3 DNA reads TGTGCCATCAGGGGGACAGGGGGCGGCTATGGCTACACCTTC. It is translated as CAIRGTGGGYGYTF.

The chain employs TRBV30 and TRBJ1-1; TRBD1 aligns across 9 bases. The CDR3 has 14 amino acids. From germline, CDR1 is GTSNPN and CDR2 SVGIG (reference sequence). J was trimmed by 1 base and V by 7 bases; bases with no gene match: 7. This CDR3 reads CAFSRGQGNTEAFF. In DNA form, the CDR3 reads TGTGCCTTCTCCAGGGGACAGGGGAACACTGAAGCTTTCTTT.

Concerning this clone itself: This sample also contains other DNA sequences that code for the same CDR3. The J gene is TRBJ2-2, the V gene TRBV29-1; unclear D gene. The germline V and J ends were trimmed by 5 bases and 3 bases, with 4 bases remaining between them. Germline CDR1 and CDR2: SQVTM and ANQGSEA. The CDR3 sequence is 11 residues long. The CDR3 nucleotides are TGCAGCGTTCAGGACACCGGGGAGCTGTTTTTT. This codes for CSVQDTGELFF.

The gene calls are TRBV6-5 and TRBJ2-3; 8 positions agree with TRBD2. Germline V gene lookup returns CDR1 MNHEY and CDR2 SVGAGI. This CDR3 comprises 15 residues. The junction had 7 bases not matched to a gene; V was cut back by 6 bases and J by 2 bases. The CDR3 nucleotides are TGTGCCAGCAGGCGGAATAGCGGGGCCACAGATACGCAGTATTTT. It codes for CASRRNSGATDTQYF.

The chain employs TRBV5-6 and TRBJ2-7, with a weak D call TRBD2 (5 bases). Trimming took off 4 bases at V and 0 bases at J, with 14 bases between the two ends. The CDR3 spans 15 residues. Germline V lookup: CDR1 SGHDT, CDR2 YYEEEE. CDR3 amino acids: CASSPVFGDSYEQYF. The CDR3 nucleotides read TGTGCCAGCAGCCCGGTCTTCGGGGACTCCTACGAGCAGTACTTC. Drawing the rest from reference TRBV5-6 and TRBJ2-7, the complete variable domain is DAGVTQSPTHLIKTRGQQVTLRCSPKSGHDTVSWYQQALGQGPQFIFQYYEEEERQRGNFPDRFSGHQFPNYSSELNVNALLLGDSALYLCASSPVFGDSYEQYFGPGTRLTVT.

The chain couples TRBV5-4 to TRBJ1-2, with 10 bases fitting TRBD1. The CDR3 covers 14 residues. Germline values: CDR1 SGHNT, CDR2 YYREEE (reference sequence). After removal of 4 bases from V and 7 bases from J, the junction contained 7 bases not matched to a gene. This CDR3 is CASSTGTGARGYTF. Here the CDR3 DNA reads TGTGCCAGCAGCACCGGGACAGGGGCCCGTGGCTACACCTTC.

The J gene is TRBJ1-4, the V gene TRBV5-1, with no clear D. Germline V gene data show CDR1 as SGHRS and CDR2 as YFSETQ. This CDR3 is built from 16 residues. The germline V and J ends were trimmed by 3 bases and 1 base, with 13 bases remaining between them. The CDR3 sequence is CASSSVTSRTNEKLFF. In nucleotides, the CDR3 is TGCGCCAGCAGCTCGGTCACCTCCCGAACTAATGAAAAACTGTTTTTT.

By its share, this clone is medium-sized. The V gene is TRBV7-9, the J gene TRBJ1-1; no clear D. Germline loops: CDR1 SEHNR, CDR2 FQNEAQ (reference sequence). The CDR3 covers 13 residues. The V end was cut by 5 bases, the J end by 5 bases, with 12 bases between. The CDR3: CASSPSRVTEAFF. In DNA form, the CDR3 reads TGTGCCAGCAGCCCGTCGAGGGTTACTGAAGCTTTCTTT.

This chain links TRBV5-1 with TRBJ2-3, with D perhaps matching TRBD2 (7 bases). Per germline, CDR1 SGHRS and CDR2 YFSETQ. This CDR3 has 15 amino acids. V was cut by 2 bases and J by 0 bases, with 10 bases left in between. CDR3 sequence: CASSFRGASTDTQYF. CDR3 sequence (DNA): TGCGCCAGCAGCTTTCGGGGGGCTAGCACAGATACGCAGTATTTT.

The chain joins TRBV7-2 to TRBJ2-1; D is uncertain. Between the trimmed V and J ends, which lost 5 bases and 3 bases, there was a span of 14 bases. Germline V gives CDR1 SGHTA, CDR2 FQGNSA. The CDR3 runs 15 residues. CDR3 residues: CASSPGGSGYNEQFF. The CDR3 DNA sequence: TGTGCCAGCAGCCCGGGTGGGTCGGGCTACAATGAGCAGTTCTTC.

V gene TRBV10-3 combines with J gene TRBJ1-2; D may be TRBD1 (6 bases). This CDR3 has 15 residues. Per germline, CDR1 ENHRY and CDR2 SYGVKD. V was pared by 0 bases and J by 4 bases, with 12 bases between. The CDR3, as DNA: TGTGCCATCAGTGAGTCGGGGGGCACTGTCTATGGCTACACCTTC. This gives the protein CAISESGGTVYGYTF.

The rearrangement joins TRBV12-5 to TRBJ2-5; D is uncertain. The CDR3 has 14 residues. Germline CDR1 LGHNT, CDR2 FRNRAP. V shed 7 bases and J shed 2 bases, with 14 bases lying between them. This CDR3 is CASAARASQETQYF. CDR3 bases: TGTGCTAGTGCCGCAAGGGCGAGTCAAGAGACCCAGTACTTC.

A remark on this clone: Different DNA sequences within this sample yield the same CDR3. CDR3 nucleotide sequence: TGTGCCAGCAGCCCTTCCGGGGCAGGTGCCTACGAGCAGTACTTC. This codes for CASSPSGAGAYEQYF. The chain links TRBV7-2 to TRBJ2-7; D tentatively fits TRBD1 or TRBD2 (5 bases each). The CDR3 length is 15 residues. Germline CDR1 and CDR2: SGHTA and FQGNSA. The V and J ends lost 5 bases and 2 bases respectively, with 16 bases between them.

The chain joins TRBV19 to TRBJ2-6, with D perhaps matching TRBD1 (5 bases). The germline V gene encodes CDR1 LNHDA and CDR2 SQIVND (reference sequence). The CDR3 covers 15 residues. V was clipped by 1 base and J by 2 bases, with 6 bases between them. The CDR3 DNA sequence: TGTGCCAGTAGTATAGTAGGGGCTGGGGCCAACGTCCTGACTTTC. It specifies CASSIVGAGANVLTF. Combining the CDR3 with reference TRBV19 and TRBJ2-6 gives the whole variable domain DGGITQSPKYLFRKEGQNVTLSCEQNLNHDAMYWYRQDPGQGLRLIYYSQIVNDFQKGDIAEGYSVSREKKESFPLTVTSAQKNPTAFYLCASSIVGAGANVLTFGAGSRLTVL.

The chain joins TRBV2 to TRBJ2-7; 7 bases map to TRBD2. CDR1 and CDR2 (germline): SNHLY, FYNNEI. CDR3 length: 12 residues. V shed 2 bases, J shed 10 bases, and the junction held 5 bases outside the gene matches. The DNA for the CDR3 is TGTGCCAGCAGTGAACGTAGGGGACTACAGTACTTC. Translated: CASSERRGLQYF.

This clone has a single count. This chain links TRBV11-2 with TRBJ2-1; 7 bases agree with TRBD1. Germline loops: CDR1 SGHAT, CDR2 FQNNGV. CDR3 length: 13 amino acids. V shed 0 bases and J 10 bases; nucleotides not matched to a gene: 3. This CDR3 reads CASSLERGQEQFF. Written as DNA, the CDR3 is TGTGCCAGCAGCTTAGAAAGGGGACAGGAGCAGTTCTTC.

The chain is built from TRBV5-6 and TRBJ2-3, with D tentatively TRBD1 (6 bases). V lost 0 bases, J lost 4 bases, and 9 bases lay in between. The germline V gene encodes CDR1 SGHDT and CDR2 YYEEEE. The CDR3 has 14 residues. DNA of the CDR3: TGTGCCAGCAGCTTGGGACAGGTGTCAGATACGCAGTATTTT. Protein sequence: CASSLGQVSDTQYF.

The chain is built from TRBV6-1 and TRBJ2-1, with a weak D call TRBD1 (5 bases). The CDR3 consists of 14 residues. Trimming shortened V by 2 bases and J by 6 bases, and 11 bases separated the two germline ends. Germline loops: CDR1 MNHNS, CDR2 SASEGT. For the CDR3, the DNA is TGTGCCAGCAGTGAACAGGGTTCGGTCAATGAGCAGTTCTTC. Its translation is CASSEQGSVNEQFF.

The chain couples TRBV5-1 to TRBJ2-2; TRBD1 is a possible D gene (6 bases). V was clipped by 0 bases and J by 5 bases, with 11 bases between them. The CDR3 covers 15 residues. CDR1 is SGHRS and CDR2 is YFSETQ in the germline V gene. In nucleotides, the CDR3 is TGCGCCAGCAGCTTGGAACAGGGAGAAACCGGGGAGCTGTTTTTT. As protein: CASSLEQGETGELFF.

The rearrangement links TRBV29-1 to TRBJ2-5, with 14 bases lining up with TRBD2. This CDR3 has 13 amino acids. V lost 3 bases to trimming and J lost 7 bases; unmatched junction nucleotides: 1. The germline gives CDR1 SQVTM, CDR2 ANQGSEA. The CDR3 sequence: CSVDGLAGGTQYF. The CDR3 DNA sequence: TGCAGCGTTGACGGACTAGCGGGGGGGACCCAGTACTTC. The whole variable domain, remainder taken from reference TRBV29-1 and TRBJ2-5, is SAVISQKPSRDICQRGTSLTIQCQVDSQVTMMFWYRQQPGQSLTLIATANQGSEATYESGFVIDKFPISRPNLTFSTLTVSNMSPEDSSIYLCSVDGLAGGTQYFGPGTRLLVL.

V usage is TRBV19 and J usage is TRBJ1-5, with D unresolved. V was trimmed by 3 bases and J by 8 bases, leaving 14 bases between them. Looked up from germline, CDR1 is LNHDA and CDR2 is SQIVND (reference sequence). This CDR3 region has 14 residues. This chain's CDR3 is CASSIVSHGKPQHF. CDR3 sequence (DNA): TGTGCCAGTAGTATCGTCAGCCACGGGAAGCCCCAGCATTTT.

V gene TRBV6-1 combines with J gene TRBJ1-4; D is unclear. The CDR3 runs to 13 residues. Germline V gene data show CDR1 as MNHNS and CDR2 as SASEGT. V shed 7 bases and J shed 5 bases, with 11 bases lying between them. The CDR3 here is CASKYEVNEKLFF. DNA for the CDR3: TGTGCCAGCAAGTATGAAGTAAATGAAAAACTGTTTTTT.

The V and J genes are TRBV10-3 and TRBJ2-7; possible D gene TRBD1, 5 bases. Germline V gene lookup returns CDR1 ENHRY and CDR2 SYGVKD. V lost 4 bases, J lost 4 bases, and 17 bases lay in between. This CDR3 is 15 amino acids long. This chain's CDR3 is CAISGMSGIAYEQYF. DNA for the CDR3: TGTGCCATCAGTGGCATGTCAGGGATTGCGTACGAGCAGTACTTC.

The chain joins TRBV29-1 to TRBJ1-1; no clear D. Trimming shortened V by 0 bases and J by 12 bases, and 11 bases separated the two germline ends. There are 11 residues in the CDR3. Germline assignment: CDR1 SQVTM and CDR2 ANQGSEA. CDR3: CSVEERKGTFF. The DNA for the CDR3 is TGCAGCGTTGAAGAAAGAAAAGGGACTTTCTTT.

The table lists this clone with a count of one. The chain links TRBV7-2 to TRBJ2-5; 12 nucleotides agree with TRBD2. Germline CDR1 SGHTA, CDR2 FQGNSA. The CDR3 contains 16 residues. The V and J ends lost 0 bases and 2 bases, in that order; junction bases with no gene match: 1. For the CDR3, the DNA is TGTGCCAGCAGCTTAGCCCTAGCGGGGGGGCAAGAGACCCAGTACTTC. The encoded protein is CASSLALAGGQETQYF.

In its sample, this clone was seen a few times. The chain joins TRBV7-9 to TRBJ1-2; D ambiguous. This CDR3 has 14 amino acids. The ends were cut back, 5 bases at V and 2 bases at J, with 12 bases in the middle. The germline V gene has CDR1 SEHNR and CDR2 FQNEAQ (reference sequence). As DNA, the CDR3 is TGTGCCAGCAGCCCCACGACCTTCAACTATGGCTACACCTTC. Translated: CASSPTTFNYGYTF.

In DNA, the CDR3 is TGTGCCAGCAGTTTCAGGGAGTTTTTGCCCCAGCATTTT. It specifies CASSFREFLPQHF. The V call is TRBV28, the J call TRBJ1-5; TRBD1 is a possible D gene (5 bases). The CDR3 is 13 amino acids. The germline gives CDR1 MDHEN, CDR2 SYDVKM. The germline V and J ends were trimmed by 3 bases and 9 bases, with 12 bases remaining between them. The variable domain in full, with the rest retrieved from reference TRBV28 and TRBJ1-5, is DVKVTQSSRYLVKRTGEKVFLECVQDMDHENMFWYRQDPGLGLRLIYFSYDVKMKEKGDIPEGYSVSREKKERFSLILESASTNQTSMYLCASSFREFLPQHFGDGTRLSIL.

The chain joins TRBV29-1 to TRBJ1-3; D uncertain. V shed 1 base and J shed 2 bases, with 9 bases lying between them. The CDR3 sequence is 14 residues long. Germline CDR1 reads SQVTM; CDR2 reads ANQGSEA. CDR3 sequence reads: CSVEVGSAGNTIYF. For the CDR3, the DNA is TGCAGCGTTGAAGTAGGGTCCGCTGGAAACACCATATATTTT.